A single sample gave rise to the 30 T cell receptor beta chains below, sequenced in a study of identical twins. One entry per CDR3 protein results from TCRdb running MiXCR on the 5' RACE reads. The sample records some 590,000 distinct CDR3 sequences, 9.6% being singletons. The same sample was also used in a study of yellow fever vaccine responses in identical twins.

Sequenced input: PBMCs. The receptors stem from a woman aged 18-29 years in good health.

There are a few counts of this clonotype. CDR3 coding DNA: TGTGCCTGGAGTGTAGGAGTCCACGAGCAGTACTTC. This sequence encodes CAWSVGVHEQYF. This sequence joins TRBV30 and TRBJ2-7; D is uncertain. The CDR3 extends over 12 amino acids. The V end was cut by 0 bases, the J end by 5 bases, with 8 bases between. Germline CDR1 GTSNPN, CDR2 SVGIG (reference sequence).

This clonotype has at least ten counts. The genes are TRBV10-3 and TRBJ2-1; TRBD1 aligns across 9 bases. The V gene end was trimmed by 1 base and the J gene end by 3 bases; junction bases not matched to a gene: 10. This CDR3 is 18 amino acids long. CDR1 and CDR2 from the germline V gene are ENHRY and SYGVKD. The CDR3 coding sequence is TGTGCCATCAGTGAGTTGAGAAAGGGACAGGGCTACTACAATGAGCAGTTCTTC. It codes for CAISELRKGQGYYNEQFF.

This clonotype has at least ten counts. J is TRBJ1-5 and V is TRBV4-1; D is possibly TRBD1 (5 bases). The CDR3 consists of 15 residues. The V and J ends lost 5 bases and 2 bases respectively, with 13 bases between them. Per germline, CDR1 MGHRA and CDR2 YSYEKL. The CDR3 spells CASSWGGVGNQPQHF. CDR3 DNA: TGCGCCAGCAGCTGGGGGGGAGTCGGCAATCAGCCCCAGCATTTT.

This clonotype has ten or more counts. V gene TRBV28 combines with J gene TRBJ1-6, with 7 nucleotides matching TRBD1. After removal of 10 bases from V and 3 bases from J, the junction contained 3 bases not matched to a gene. Germline CDR1 is MDHEN and CDR2 is SYDVKM. CDR3 length: 13 residues. The CDR3 region has the DNA TGTGCCACCGGGACAGTCTATAATTCACCCCTCCACTTT. Amino acids: CATGTVYNSPLHF.

Ten or more counts support this clonotype. This chain connects TRBV21-1 to TRBJ2-7. TRBV21-1 is reported as a pseudogene. This CDR3 is 12 amino acids long. CDR3 nucleotides: TGTGCCAGCAGCAATAGCAGCTACGAGCAGTACTTC. Amino acids: CASSNSSYEQYF.

This clonotype was seen at least ten times. The chain has TRBV10-3 and TRBJ2-3, with no clear D. V shed 0 bases and J shed 5 bases, with 9 bases lying between them. The CDR3 contains 14 residues. The germline gives CDR1 ENHRY, CDR2 SYGVKD. In DNA form, the CDR3 reads TGTGCCATCAGTGAGTCGGGATCTGAAGATACGCAGTATTTT. It codes for CAISESGSEDTQYF.

This clonotype came up many times. This sequence joins TRBV10-3 and TRBJ2-1; D might be TRBD1 or TRBD2, each matching 5 bases. The V gene lost 2 bases and the J gene lost 6 bases, with 11 bases spanning the gap. The length of the CDR3 is 14 residues. Looked up from germline, CDR1 is ENHRY and CDR2 is SYGVKD. The CDR3 DNA reads TGTGCCATCAGTGAGGACCGGGACCTCAATGAGCAGTTCTTC. Residues: CAISEDRDLNEQFF.

This clonotype showed up many times. CDR3 sequence (DNA): TGCGCCAGCAAGCCTGCTTATATGAACACTGAAGCTTTCTTT. Protein: CASKPAYMNTEAFF. The chain uses TRBV5-1 and TRBJ1-1; D gene uncertain. The V end lost 6 bases, the J end lost 0 bases, and 12 bases lay between the germline ends. Germline lookup yields CDR1 SGHRS and CDR2 YFSETQ. This CDR3 has 14 residues.

This clonotype was seen a few times. The CDR3 DNA reads TGCAGTGCTAGATCCCCTCATCCGGACAGGAACTATGGCTACACCTTC. The encoded protein is CSARSPHPDRNYGYTF. This chain connects TRBV20-1 to TRBJ1-2; 7 nucleotides line up with TRBD1. This CDR3 is 16 amino acids long. Germline V lookup: CDR1 DFQATT, CDR2 SNEGSKA (reference sequence). The J segment lost 2 bases and the V segment lost 2 bases, leaving 11 bases of the junction unmatched.

The V and J genes are TRBV28 and TRBJ2-1, with TRBD1 identical over 7 bases. The ends lost 1 base at V and 15 bases at J; junction bases unmatched: 12. This CDR3 has 14 residues. Germline assignment: CDR1 MDHEN and CDR2 SYDVKM. The CDR3: CASSLLEVGTAMFF. The CDR3 DNA sequence: TGTGCCAGCAGTTTATTAGAAGTGGGGACAGCCATGTTCTTC. The full variable domain, its missing parts supplied by reference TRBV28 and TRBJ2-1, is DVKVTQSSRYLVKRTGEKVFLECVQDMDHENMFWYRQDPGLGLRLIYFSYDVKMKEKGDIPEGYSVSREKKERFSLILESASTNQTSMYLCASSLLEVGTAMFFGPGTRLTVL.

This clonotype was found many times. The rearrangement joins TRBV2 to TRBJ2-1; D perhaps matches TRBD2 (5 bases). The germline V and J ends were trimmed by 6 bases and 4 bases, with 13 bases remaining between them. The CDR3 loop spans 14 amino acids. Germline V gene lookup returns CDR1 SNHLY and CDR2 FYNNEI. The CDR3 coding sequence is TGTGCCAGCAGCGGGGATTCTCTATACAATGAGCAGTTCTTC. Its translation: CASSGDSLYNEQFF.

To note about this clonotype: A read error may explain this, as a much larger clone is one base away. As the CDR3 is not closed by the conserved phenylalanine or tryptophan, this likely results from a read error. This chain joins TRBV2 and TRBJ2-7; D remains unclear. CDR3 length: 13 residues. The ends were cut back, 5 bases at V and 2 bases at J, with 10 bases in the middle. The germline V gene encodes CDR1 SNHLY and CDR2 FYNNEI. The CDR3 reads CASSLTDTYEQYL. As DNA, the CDR3 is TGTGCCAGCAGTCTGACCGATACCTACGAGCAGTACCTC.

This clonotype was seen a handful of times. The genes are TRBV29-1 and TRBJ2-3, with 10 nucleotides matching TRBD1. The germline V gene has CDR1 SQVTM and CDR2 ANQGSEA. Losses at the gene ends were 4 bases for V and 2 bases for J; bases not matched to a gene: 9. This CDR3 has 16 residues. CDR3 in DNA: TGCAGCGTTGTAGGGGGACAGGGGTTTATCACAGATACGCAGTATTTT. This codes for CSVVGGQGFITDTQYF.

This clonotype was seen ten or more times. The CDR3 is CASSSRGNQPQHF. CDR3 DNA: TGTGCCAGCAGTTCCCGAGGCAATCAGCCCCAGCATTTT. The chain links TRBV12-3 or TRBV12-4 to TRBJ1-5; D unresolved. Trimming pared 4 bases from V and 2 bases from J, leaving 6 bases between. This CDR3 has 13 residues.

This clonotype was counted at least ten times. The V and J genes are TRBV6-2 or TRBV6-3 and TRBJ2-2; D is ambiguous. Trimming removed 2 bases at V and 6 bases at J, with 4 bases between. Germline values: CDR1 MNHEY, CDR2 SVGEGT. This CDR3 is 12 amino acids long. CDR3 nucleotide sequence: TGTGCCAGCAGTTACCTGGCCGGGGAGCTGTTTTTT. Its translation: CASSYLAGELFF.

This clonotype was seen only a few times. The chain links TRBV5-1 to TRBJ2-5, with D possibly being TRBD1 (6 bases). The CDR3 totals 15 residues. The V end was cut by 6 bases, the J end by 3 bases, with 18 bases between. Germline CDR1 reads SGHRS; CDR2 reads YFSETQ. The CDR3 sequence is CASTTSGTREETQYF. In nucleotides, the CDR3 is TGCGCCAGCACCACTTCCGGGACACGGGAAGAGACCCAGTACTTC.

This chain connects TRBV12-3 or TRBV12-4 to TRBJ2-7, with TRBD1 identical over 11 bases. Trimming cost V 3 bases and J 0 bases; bases outside gene matches: 7. The CDR3 runs 17 residues. The CDR3 region is CASSLGAGTGGSYEQYF. DNA for the CDR3: TGTGCCAGCAGTTTGGGGGCCGGGACAGGGGGCTCCTACGAGCAGTACTTC.

The table lists this clonotype with many counts. The chain has TRBV6-1 and TRBJ1-4; 7 bases map to TRBD1. This CDR3 spans 14 amino acids. Looked up from germline, CDR1 is MNHNS and CDR2 is SASEGT. J lost 3 bases, V lost 3 bases, and 1 base had no gene match. CDR3 sequence (DNA): TGTGCCAGCAGTGACGGGACAGCTAATGAAAAACTGTTTTTT. The encoded protein is CASSDGTANEKLFF.

This chain links TRBV20-1 with TRBJ2-7; TRBD2 matches 14 bases. Trimming cost V 3 bases and J 7 bases; bases outside gene matches: 14. Germline V gene data show CDR1 as DFQATT and CDR2 as SNEGSKA (reference sequence). The CDR3 sequence is 17 residues long. CDR3 residues: CSARVPPGLAGGREQYF. In DNA, the CDR3 is TGCAGTGCTAGGGTACCCCCAGGACTAGCGGGAGGTCGTGAGCAGTACTTC.

This clonotype was counted only a few times. Its ends do not fully match the called genes, so a read error is possible. The chain carries TRBV29-1 and TRBJ2-1, with 7 bases lining up with TRBD1. The V gene's germline CDR1 is SQVTM and CDR2 ANQGSEA. The CDR3 is 11 amino acids. The CDR3 here is CSVDIRTGSIF. CDR3 nucleotides: TGCAGCGTTGACATCCGGACAGGTTCCATCTTC.

The chain recombines TRBV6-2 or TRBV6-3 with TRBJ2-1, with 7 nucleotides matching TRBD2. The J segment lost 9 bases and the V segment lost 5 bases, leaving 10 bases of the junction unmatched. The CDR3 runs to 14 residues. Germline assignment: CDR1 MNHEY and CDR2 SVGEGT. The CDR3, as DNA: TGTGCCAGCAGTAAGGGAGGGCCGGAAAGTGAGCAGTTCTTC. Its protein product is CASSKGGPESEQFF.

This clonotype was picked up a small number of times. CDR3 region: CASSVELGSTQYF. The CDR3 nucleotides are TGTGCCAGCAGCGTCGAATTGGGATCGACCCAGTACTTC. The rearrangement links TRBV9 to TRBJ2-5; no clear D gene. Trimming pared 2 bases from V and 7 bases from J, leaving 12 bases between. This CDR3 spans 13 amino acids. The germline V gene encodes CDR1 SGDLS and CDR2 YYNGEE.

The J gene is TRBJ2-1, the V gene TRBV7-2; TRBD2 matches at 11 bases. The CDR3 consists of 17 residues. Per germline, CDR1 SGHTA and CDR2 FQGNSA. V gave up 5 bases and J gave up 1 base; unmatched junction bases: 7. The CDR3 protein is CASSHPIAGGSYNEQFF. The DNA for the CDR3 is TGTGCCAGCAGCCACCCGATAGCGGGGGGGTCCTACAATGAGCAGTTCTTC.

This clonotype was counted between two and nine times. The V gene is TRBV29-1, the J gene TRBJ1-1; D gene ambiguous. Per the germline V gene, CDR1 is SQVTM and CDR2 is ANQGSEA. The CDR3 length is 12 residues. Trimming shortened V by 3 bases and J by 3 bases, and 8 bases separated the two germline ends. CDR3 in amino acids: CSVDEGYTEAFF. CDR3 nucleotide sequence: TGCAGCGTTGATGAGGGATACACTGAAGCTTTCTTT.

The chain has TRBV19 and TRBJ2-7, with 7 bases aligning to TRBD1. CDR3 size: 17 residues. Germline V gene sequence: CDR1 LNHDA, CDR2 SQIVND (reference sequence). V lost 6 bases, J lost 2 bases, and 16 bases stayed unmatched. CDR3 amino acids: CASSPAPMGQTTYEQYF. The CDR3 coding sequence is TGTGCCAGTAGCCCCGCCCCCATGGGACAGACTACCTACGAGCAGTACTTC.

The chain combines TRBV15 with TRBJ2-7, with TRBD2 matching over 13 bases. Losses at the gene ends were 3 bases for V and 6 bases for J; bases not matched to a gene: 5. This CDR3 has 15 residues. Germline CDR1 is LNHNV and CDR2 is YYDKDF (reference sequence). This chain's CDR3 is CATSSTSGRVGEQYF. CDR3 in DNA: TGTGCCACCAGCAGTACTAGCGGGAGGGTTGGCGAGCAGTACTTC.

This clonotype turned up a few times. The V call is TRBV6-2 or TRBV6-3, the J call TRBJ2-7; no reliable D call. This CDR3 region has 15 residues. Germline V lookup: CDR1 MNHEY, CDR2 SVGEGT. V lost 0 bases and J 4 bases, leaving 13 bases between the germline ends. In DNA form, the CDR3 reads TGTGCCAGCAGTTACTCGACGGAACAGCAATACGAGCAGTACTTC. Amino acid sequence: CASSYSTEQQYEQYF.

The rearrangement links TRBV20-1 to TRBJ1-1, with TRBD1 as a possible D gene (5 bases). This CDR3 has 14 amino acids. Trimming took off 5 bases at V and 1 base at J, with 14 bases between the two ends. The germline gives CDR1 DFQATT, CDR2 SNEGSKA (reference sequence). The CDR3 DNA sequence: TGCAGTGCTGACCGGGGGTTAGGGAACACTGAAGCTTTCTTT. Amino acids: CSADRGLGNTEAFF.

This clonotype came up many times. The V gene is TRBV5-1, the J gene TRBJ1-1, with no clear D. The CDR3 consists of 11 residues. Trimming took off 0 bases at V and 7 bases at J, with 4 bases between the two ends. Germline-derived CDR1 and CDR2 are SGHRS and YFSETQ. This CDR3 is CASSLGIEAFF. The CDR3 region has the DNA TGCGCCAGCAGCTTGGGGATTGAAGCTTTCTTT.

This clonotype was seen only a few times. The J gene is TRBJ1-2, the V gene TRBV12-3 or TRBV12-4; D is unclear. Trimming took off 3 bases at V and 8 bases at J, with 19 bases between the two ends. The CDR3 consists of 15 residues. CDR3 nucleotides: TGTGCCAGCAGTTTCCCCGGCGAGACCATTTTGGGCTACACCTTC. Protein sequence: CASSFPGETILGYTF.